The clone carrying this T cell receptor beta chain was seen once. The CDR3 covers 15 residues. The V end lost 4 bases, the J end lost 3 bases, and 15 bases lay between the germline ends. The germline gives CDR1 MDHEN, CDR2 SYDVKM. The sample belongs to a study of blood T cell repertoires in COVID-19. Original data processing: Using reference gene primer amplification, nucleated cell counts were estimated. Sequencing was performed with immunoSEQ multiplex PCR; in TCRdb, only in-frame clones are kept and a portion is missing. V and J calls plus clone size are reproduced from that table; the DNA served to infer D and trimming. The sample contains approximately 170,000 clones, roughly four fifths of which appear only once.

What was sequenced was peripheral blood. This receptor was identified in a woman aged 45 to 65 with acute or convalescent COVID-19. This sequence joins TRBV28 and TRBJ1-2, with D possibly matching TRBD1 (5 bases). The CDR3 nucleotides are TGTGCCAGCAGTTACCCGGGAGGGGAGCACTATGGCTACACCTTC. This gives the protein CASSYPGGEHYGYTF.